This TCR beta chain is drawn from a study of cytomegalovirus exposure and HLA in healthy donors (dated by TCRdb to 2015 to 2018). Context from the whole study: An earlier analysis of 587 of the donors reported approximately 300 Gb of sequence data and 117 million unique TCR beta sequences obtained from about 179 million T cells. An earlier analysis of around 580 of the donors used high-throughput TCR beta sequencing to judge whether each TCR beta V gene segment behaved as functional or pseudogenic. Of the roughly 400 genotyped donors, roughly 85% fell in the genetic ancestry cluster associated with self-reported Caucasian donors. In the later analysis, no new phenotypic data were used to find candidate immune exposures; instead, reliance was placed on TCR beta sequences and their occurrence across donors. HLA typing covered class I and class II loci at four-digit resolution. All discovery cohort repertoires had been generated on a single sequencing platform. The study aimed to test whether signatures of past pathogen exposure could be identified by cataloging public T cell receptors. Among 398 genotyped donors of the cohort, an average of approximately 240,000 unique TCR beta nucleotide sequences was sequenced per donor, of which 15% to 20% were non-productive. The study used immunosequencing to profile the T cell repertoires of approximately 650 subjects and linked those repertoires to cytomegalovirus serostatus. Typing coverage differed by locus: A, B, C, DRB1 and DQB1 were typed in roughly 620-630 donors, DQA1 in approximately 520, DPA1 in some 570, and DPB1 in around 490. In addition to the first cohort of 650 to 800 subjects, a separate validation cohort of 130 or so different subjects was used. In a later genetic analysis, genome-wide SNP genotypes for about three fifths of the roughly 670 donors were used, and that subset was treated as a discovery cohort. The study combined high-throughput TCR immunosequencing, statistical association of individual TCRs with disease status, and machine learning to predict cytomegalovirus infection status. A later analysis re-examined previously published TCR beta repertoires from hundreds of donors and added high-resolution HLA genotyping to investigate patterns of TCR occurrence. Roughly 300 gigabases of sequencing data and 70 million to 95 million unique TCR sequences made up an early release that covered nearly 650 HLA-typed donors. Four or five DR-DQ haplotypes were handled as single units for association and clustering because linkage in the cohort was strong. Donor age, sex, ethnicity and CMV serostatus were compiled together with the repertoire data.

CDR1 and CDR2, looked up from the germline V gene, are SGHTA and FQGNSA. V sheds 5 bases and J sheds 4 bases, leaving 15 bases between their ends. The CDR3 goes from the cysteine to the phenylalanine over 15 residues. Of the read, only the CDR3 DNA is kept; its 45 bases are in frame from base 1. Libraries were built with the immunoSEQ multiplex PCR assay. A mixture of 60 forward primers for TCR Vbeta segments and 13 reverse primers for TCR Jbeta segments was used in the multiplex PCR. The CDR3 region of rearranged TCR beta genes was amplified from genomic DNA by a multiplex PCR assay. The Illumina HiSeq System was used to sequence the amplified TCR beta libraries as 87-base-pair reads. The source study handled its data this way. A later analysis counted tens of millions of unique TCR beta chains across the approximately 700 repertoires, and roughly 11 million of these chains were shared by at least two donors. Raw reads were error-corrected and collapsed into unique sequences with a nearest-neighbor algorithm that merged closely related sequences to remove PCR and sequencing errors. V, D and J gene segments were assigned by aligning CDR3 sequences to IMGT reference sequences. For a sequence to be retained, a match of at least six nucleotides was required to both a V gene segment and a J gene segment. Rearrangements were called productive when the CDR3 lacked stop codons and stayed in frame with V and J; all others were non-productive. Following IMGT convention, CDR3 was defined as the stretch from the second conserved V-encoded cysteine to the conserved J-encoded phenylalanine. In an earlier analysis of roughly 610 of the donors, sequences lacking an unambiguous match to a single V gene segment were excluded. In an earlier analysis of 587 of the donors, a V segment was called functional when productive rearrangements were above 56.7%, and segregating when the standard deviation between donors exceeded 5%. A statistical classification framework was built for diagnosing cytomegalovirus status from the catalog of TCR beta chain sequences. V and J gene assignment, in a later analysis, came from comparing TCR nucleotide sequences with IMGT/GENE-DB human TR gene sequences. Using the TCRdist pipeline, a later analysis assigned CDR3 sequences along with most-parsimonious VDJ recombination scenarios. In a later analysis, each TCR beta chain was defined by its CDR3 amino acid sequence together with its V-gene family, and reads lacking a unique V-gene family were excluded. As a way to deal with suspected cross-contamination and a sequencing artifact, a later analysis dropped 592 nucleotide sequences that were highly shared and had low generation probability. In a later analysis, a clonal expansion index was calculated for each public chain from normalized within-repertoire ranks of inferred template counts. In a later analysis, generation probabilities were computed using a VDJ recombination model fitted to out-of-frame rearrangements, and the results were checked against IGoR. A later analysis scored TCR-TCR, TCR-HLA and TCR-CMV co-occurrence with hypergeometric tests, applying a repertoire-size bias correction to TCR pairs. A later analysis estimated false discovery rates by permuting HLA or CMV assignments 20 times. In a later analysis, co-occurring TCRs were grouped using DBSCAN, and TCRdist sequence similarity was added for clustering within HLA-allele-positive subsets. For co-occurrence clustering, repertoires with fewer than 30,000 or more than 120,000 public chains were excluded, along with 4 to 6 repertoires with anomalous nucleotide sharing. TCRdb provides this immuneACCESS table in a form limited to in-frame rearrangements. Some clones are lacking; in checked studies, under half of them reflect an unresolved V gene, and why the rest are absent is not known. V and J calls and clone size are those listed in that table; D and trimming were worked out from the DNA. Within this sample are some 95,000 clones, with approximately 71% of them counted one time only. Of the sample, 16% falls within the top ten clones.

Study-wide conclusions, independent of this receptor: Broadly in line with IMGT annotations, most TCR beta V segments showed up in productive rearrangements about 90% or about 30% of the time in an earlier analysis of about 500 of the donors. The presence/absence analyses assumed that sequencing depth was roughly uniform across donors, and that assumption may not be true. A few of the identified cytomegalovirus-associated TCR beta chains were confirmed in vitro to be specific for cytomegalovirus antigens. In a later analysis, around 17,000 TCR beta sequences were associated with specific HLA alleles at a false discovery rate of 0.05. The study gave a list of 150 to 200 TCR beta chains associated with cytomegalovirus. Because counts were too low, seventeen rarely observed V segments, including chromosome 9 orphons, were excluded from the earlier analysis of several hundred of the donors. This cohort had only TCR beta chains sequenced, and the lack of alpha or paired-chain data limited which features could be detected. When HLA alleles, especially DR and DQ, strongly co-occurred, attributing TCR associations to individual alleles was difficult. In a later analysis, TCR association rates were found to vary across HLA loci, with the most associated TCRs seen for DRB1 alleles and the fewest for HLA-C alleles. Linkage disequilibrium might explain the correlated functional status among segregating V segments, but an unknown experimental factor could not be ruled out. Because HLA typing was missing for some donors at each locus, association tests included only the typed subset. According to the authors, the approach could potentially be generalized to other disease states and immunological phenotypes. In both the original and validation cohorts, the classifier was reported to diagnose cytomegalovirus status with high specificity and sensitivity. Most CMV-associated TCR beta chains appeared to be HLA-restricted in a later analysis, and the HLA associations seemed to be driven largely by CMV exposure. According to a later analysis, parvovirus B19, influenza, CMV and Epstein-Barr virus appeared linked to several top co-occurrence clusters. A cluster of highly shared sequence variants was judged likely to be a technical artifact of the sequencing pipeline. Most TCR sequences were observed very rarely across donors, whereas some public TCRs were present in many individuals. Some IMGT-functional V segments, including TRBV6-2 and TRBV6-3, could not be told apart with the 87-base-pair reads, so those segments were excluded. An association between a missense DCLRE1C variant and V-gene and J-gene trimming of TCR beta chains was found in a later genetic analysis and replicated in an independent cohort. A further reported finding was that TCR beta sequences accurately predicted the HLA-A and HLA-B alleles for most subjects in the first cohort. In a later genetic analysis, fewer N-insertions in productive TCRs were reported among donors in an Asian-associated ancestry cluster than the approximately 670-donor mean. The only immune exposure information available for the cohort was CMV serostatus. Compared with equally common non-associated chains, HLA-associated TCR beta chains in a later analysis were more clonally expanded and had lower generation probabilities.

This clone was seen only a few times. Its antigen is unknown. No qualities accompany the bases; no much larger clone lies one base away. The cohort comprised 670 or so healthy bone marrow donors. Cohort members were all nominally healthy when sampled, although unrecorded immune exposures were likely present. The donor tested CMV seropositive and was one of the 289 seropositive cohort members. A peripheral blood sample was provided by each donor, and peripheral blood mononuclear cells were used for TCR beta sequencing. The Qiagen DNeasy Blood Extraction Kit was used to extract genomic DNA from the blood cell samples.

This clonotype was obtained from a woman aged 18-29 years in good health and CMV-seropositive. Sequences were obtained from PBMCs. This chain joins TRBV7-2 to TRBJ1-5; perhaps TRBD1 is the D gene, with 5 bases matching. The CDR3: CASSPGQGRNQPQHF. The DNA sequence reads TGTGCCAGCAGCCCCGGGCAGGGTAGAAATCAGCCCCAGCATTTT.